This TCR beta chain stems from a study of cytomegalovirus exposure and HLA in healthy donors (dated by TCRdb to about 2017). At the level of the whole study: According to an earlier analysis of several hundred of the donors, roughly 180 million T cells yielded some 110 million unique TCR beta sequences and approximately 280 Gb of sequence data. Around 330 gigabases of sequencing data and roughly 81 million unique TCR sequences made up an early release that covered fewer than 650 HLA-typed donors. Among the 398 genotyped donors, approximately 76% belonged to the genetic ancestry cluster associated with self-reported Caucasian donors. The study aimed to test whether cataloging public T cell receptors could reveal signatures of past pathogen exposure. Using immunosequencing, the study profiled T cell repertoires from 640 or so subjects and related those repertoires to cytomegalovirus serostatus. Along with the approximately 600-subject first cohort, a separate validation cohort of more than 90 different subjects was used. To predict cytomegalovirus infection status, the study brought together high-throughput TCR immunosequencing, statistical association of individual TCRs with disease status, and machine learning. To study patterns of TCR occurrence, a later analysis re-analyzed previously published TCR beta repertoires from 666 donors and added high-resolution HLA genotyping. The later analysis used no new phenotypic data to find candidate immune exposures, relying instead on TCR beta sequences and their occurrence across donors. In an earlier analysis of 587 of the donors, high-throughput TCR beta sequencing was used to judge whether each TCR beta V gene segment behaved as functional or pseudogenic. Alongside the repertoire data, information on donor age, sex, ethnicity and CMV serostatus was compiled. A later genetic analysis used genome-wide SNP genotypes for about three fifths of the 666 donors, treating that subset as a discovery cohort. Every discovery cohort repertoire had been produced on one sequencing platform. Both class I and class II loci were covered by HLA typing, at four-digit resolution. Typing coverage varied by locus: roughly 620-640 donors for A, B, C, DRB1 and DQB1; under 550 for DQA1; some 610 for DPA1; about 450 for DPB1. A handful of DR-DQ haplotypes were treated as single units for association and clustering because of strong linkage in the cohort. Across around 400 genotyped donors of the cohort, an average of approximately 240,000 unique TCR beta nucleotide sequences per donor were sequenced, and about a sixth of those sequences were non-productive.

Measured from the cysteine to the phenylalanine, the CDR3 is 13 residues long. Here the CDR3 DNA is all that survives: 39 bases in frame from base 1. CDR1 and CDR2 were assigned from the germline V gene as MNHEY and SVGAGI. The junction shows trimming of 6 bases on V and 2 bases on J, and the gene matches do not reach 0 bases of it. Summary of the overall study and its limitations: Some IMGT-functional V segments, including TRBV6-2 and TRBV6-3, could not be told apart with the 87-base-pair reads, so those segments were excluded. In a later analysis, HLA-associated TCR beta chains showed more clonal expansion and lower generation probabilities than non-associated chains that were equally common. Specific HLA alleles were associated with 15,000 to 20,000 TCR beta sequences at a false discovery rate of 0.05 in a later analysis. A later analysis found that most CMV-associated TCR beta chains appeared HLA-restricted, with HLA associations seemingly driven largely by CMV exposure. Across donors, most TCR sequences were observed very rarely, whereas some public TCRs were present in many individuals. In vitro tests confirmed that a few of the cytomegalovirus-associated TCR beta chains recognize cytomegalovirus antigens. The authors suggested that the approach could potentially be extended to other disease states and immunological phenotypes. Linkage disequilibrium might explain the correlated functional status among segregating V segments, but an unknown experimental factor could not be ruled out. A cluster of highly shared sequence variants was judged likely to represent a technical artifact of the sequencing pipeline. Because HLA typing was unavailable for some donors at each locus, only the typed subset was used in association tests. A total of about 180 TCR beta chains were listed by the study as associated with cytomegalovirus. A later genetic analysis reported fewer N-insertions in productive TCRs among donors in an Asian-associated ancestry cluster than the approximately 700-donor mean. For the cohort, immune exposure information was limited to CMV serostatus. In an earlier analysis of over 550 of the donors, most TCR beta V segments were observed in productive rearrangements about 87% or about 30% of the time, broadly matching IMGT annotations. The cohort was sequenced for TCR beta chains only, and without alpha or paired-chain data the features that could be detected were limited. In a later analysis, the rate of TCR association differed among HLA loci, with DRB1 alleles having the most associated TCRs and HLA-C alleles having the fewest. A further reported finding was that TCR beta sequences accurately predicted the HLA-A and HLA-B alleles for most subjects in the first cohort. When HLA alleles, especially DR and DQ, strongly co-occurred, TCR associations were difficult to assign to individual alleles. Sequencing depth was assumed to be roughly uniform across donors in the presence/absence analyses, though that assumption may not hold. Because counts were too low, roughly 16 rarely observed V segments, including chromosome 9 orphons, were excluded from the earlier analysis of some 540 of the donors. A later analysis reported that several top co-occurrence clusters appeared linked to parvovirus B19, influenza, CMV and Epstein-Barr virus. An association between a missense DCLRE1C variant and V-gene and J-gene trimming of TCR beta chains was found in a later genetic analysis and replicated in an independent cohort. In both the original and validation cohorts, the classifier was reported to diagnose cytomegalovirus status with high specificity and sensitivity.

This clone was seen only a few times. The clone's antigen remains unknown. No qualities accompany the bases; no much larger clone lies one base away. The identical CDR3 is also encoded by other nucleotide sequences in the sample. In total, roughly 670 healthy bone marrow donors made up the cohort. All cohort members were sampled while nominally healthy, although unrecorded immune exposures were likely present. The donor tested CMV seropositive and was one of the 289 seropositive cohort members. A peripheral blood sample was provided by each donor, and peripheral blood mononuclear cells were used for TCR beta sequencing. The Qiagen DNeasy Blood Extraction Kit was used to extract genomic DNA from the blood cell samples. Library preparation was by the immunoSEQ multiplex PCR assay. For the multiplex PCR, a mixture combining 60 forward primers for TCR Vbeta segments and 13 reverse primers for TCR Jbeta segments was used. Amplification of the CDR3 region of rearranged TCR beta genes was performed with a multiplex PCR assay on genomic DNA. On the Illumina HiSeq System, the amplified TCR beta libraries were sequenced as 87-base-pair reads. The original pipeline was this. In a later analysis, tens of millions of unique TCR beta chains were counted across the approximately 670 repertoires, and around 11 million of these chains were shared by at least two donors. Raw reads were error-corrected and collapsed into unique sequences with a nearest-neighbor algorithm that merged closely related sequences to remove PCR and sequencing errors. CDR3 sequences were aligned to IMGT reference sequences to assign V, D and J gene segments. For a sequence to be retained, at least a six-nucleotide match to both a V gene segment and a J gene segment was required. Rearrangements were classified as productive when the CDR3 lacked stop codons and remained in frame with V and J, and all other rearrangements were classified as non-productive. CDR3 was defined by IMGT convention, running from the second conserved V-encoded cysteine to the conserved J-encoded phenylalanine. The earlier analysis of fewer than 700 of the donors excluded sequences that lacked an unambiguous match to a single V gene segment. In an earlier analysis of some 590 of the donors, a V segment was called functional when productive rearrangements were above 56.7%, and segregating when the standard deviation between donors exceeded 5%. A statistical classification framework was built to diagnose cytomegalovirus status from the catalog of TCR beta chain sequences. In a later analysis, TCR nucleotide sequences were compared against IMGT/GENE-DB human TR gene sequences so that V and J genes could be assigned. Using the TCRdist pipeline, a later analysis assigned CDR3 sequences along with most-parsimonious VDJ recombination scenarios. In a later analysis, each TCR beta chain was defined by its CDR3 amino acid sequence together with its V-gene family, and reads lacking a unique V-gene family were excluded. In a later analysis, around 650 highly shared, low-generation-probability nucleotide sequences were removed to address suspected cross-contamination and a sequencing artifact. A later analysis calculated a clonal expansion index for each public chain from normalized within-repertoire ranks of inferred template counts. A later analysis computed generation probabilities with a VDJ recombination model fitted to out-of-frame rearrangements, and checked the results against IGoR. In a later analysis, TCR-TCR, TCR-HLA and TCR-CMV co-occurrence was scored with hypergeometric tests, and a repertoire-size bias correction was applied to TCR pairs. A later analysis estimated false discovery rates by permuting HLA or CMV assignments 20 times. In a later analysis, co-occurring TCRs were grouped using DBSCAN, and TCRdist sequence similarity was added for clustering within HLA-allele-positive subsets. Repertoires with fewer than 30,000 or more than 120,000 public chains, plus five repertoires with anomalous nucleotide sharing, were excluded from co-occurrence clustering. The clones in this table, taken by TCRdb from immuneACCESS, are in-frame only. Not every clone is retained; where verified, under half of the shortfall comes from an unresolved V gene, and the cause of the rest is unknown. V and J calls and clone size come straight from that table; D and trimming were deduced from the DNA. The table for this sample lists about 130,000 clones; approximately 75% of them were counted only once. In total, the top ten clones hold almost 6% of the sample.

The sequencing sample was made of PBMCs. The chain is encoded by TRBV6-5 joined to TRBJ1-5; 8 central nucleotides agree with TRBD1. The sequence was collected from a woman aged 40 to 50 in good health and CMV-seropositive. The CDR3 protein is CASRTGGNQPQHF. The sequenced DNA: TGTGCCAGCAGGACAGGGGGCAATCAGCCCCAGCATTTT.